This T cell receptor (beta chain) was sequenced during a study of cytomegalovirus exposure and HLA in healthy donors. Study outcomes and limitations: In an earlier analysis, most TCR beta V segments were productive about 87% or about 30% of the time. Sequencing likely generated an artifact that appeared as a cluster of highly shared sequence variants. The CMV antigen specificity of a few CMV-associated chains was confirmed through in vitro analysis. It was approximately 160 TCR beta chains that were listed as cytomegalovirus-associated.

This clone was detected a few times. Antigen specificity is unknown. 13 Jbeta primers and 60 Vbeta primers were used for the PCR. Assay: immunoSEQ multiplex PCR; the TCRdb copy retains only in-frame clones and omits some. The sample consists of 150,000 to 200,000 clones, roughly 12% of them appearing once. This sequence originates from a man aged 50 to 59 in good health and CMV-seropositive. The sample comprised PBMCs.

This CDR3 reads CAISGRGGSYEQYF. In DNA form, the CDR3 reads TGTGCCATCAGTGGAAGGGGGGGCTCCTACGAGCAGTACTTC. The rearrangement joins TRBV10-3 to TRBJ2-7; D perhaps matches TRBD2 (7 bases). Trimming removed 4 bases at V and 0 bases at J, with 10 bases between. Germline V gives CDR1 ENHRY, CDR2 SYGVKD. The CDR3 runs 14 residues.